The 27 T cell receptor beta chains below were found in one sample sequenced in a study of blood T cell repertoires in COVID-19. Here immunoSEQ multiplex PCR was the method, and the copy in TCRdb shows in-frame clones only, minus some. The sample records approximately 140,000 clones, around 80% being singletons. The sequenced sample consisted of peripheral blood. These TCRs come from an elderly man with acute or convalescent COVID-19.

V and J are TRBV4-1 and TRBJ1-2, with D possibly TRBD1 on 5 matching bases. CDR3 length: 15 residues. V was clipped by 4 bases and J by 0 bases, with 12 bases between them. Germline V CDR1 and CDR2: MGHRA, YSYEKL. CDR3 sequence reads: CASSRKTEANYGYTF. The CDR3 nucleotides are TGCGCCAGCAGCCGAAAGACAGAAGCTAACTATGGCTACACCTTC.

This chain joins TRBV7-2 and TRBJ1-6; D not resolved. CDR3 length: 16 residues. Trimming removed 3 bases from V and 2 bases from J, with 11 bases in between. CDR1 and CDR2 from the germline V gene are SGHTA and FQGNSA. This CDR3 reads CASSLGGNTYNSPLHF. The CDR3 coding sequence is TGTGCCAGCAGCTTGGGAGGGAATACCTATAATTCACCCCTCCACTTT.

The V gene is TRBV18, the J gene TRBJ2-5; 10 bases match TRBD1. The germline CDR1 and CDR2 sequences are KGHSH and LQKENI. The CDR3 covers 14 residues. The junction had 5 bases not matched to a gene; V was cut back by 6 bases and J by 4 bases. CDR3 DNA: TGTGCCAGCTCCCCAGGACAGGGGGTAGAGACCCAGTACTTC. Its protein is CASSPGQGVETQYF.

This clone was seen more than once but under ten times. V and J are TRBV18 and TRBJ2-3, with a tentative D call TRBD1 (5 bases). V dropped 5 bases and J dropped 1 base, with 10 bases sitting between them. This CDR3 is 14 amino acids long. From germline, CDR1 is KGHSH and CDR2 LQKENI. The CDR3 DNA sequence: TGTGCCAGCTCAGCAGGGTTTCGCACAGATACGCAGTATTTT. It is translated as CASSAGFRTDTQYF.

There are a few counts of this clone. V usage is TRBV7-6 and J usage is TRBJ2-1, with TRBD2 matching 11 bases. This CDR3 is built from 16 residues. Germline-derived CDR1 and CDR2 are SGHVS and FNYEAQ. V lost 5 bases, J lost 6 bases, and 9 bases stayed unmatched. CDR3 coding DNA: TGTGCCAGCAGCCTCATAGCGGGGGGGCTACGCAATGAGCAGTTCTTC. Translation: CASSLIAGGLRNEQFF.

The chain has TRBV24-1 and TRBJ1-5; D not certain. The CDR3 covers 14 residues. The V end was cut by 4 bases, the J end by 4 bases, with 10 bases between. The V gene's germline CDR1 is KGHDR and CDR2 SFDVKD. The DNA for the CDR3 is TGTGCCACCAGTGACCCTACAGTGAATCAGCCCCAGCATTTT. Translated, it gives CATSDPTVNQPQHF.

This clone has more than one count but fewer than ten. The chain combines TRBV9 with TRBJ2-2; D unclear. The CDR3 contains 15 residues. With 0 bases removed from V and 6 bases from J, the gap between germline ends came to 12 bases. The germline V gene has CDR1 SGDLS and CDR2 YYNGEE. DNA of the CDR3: TGTGCCAGCAGCGTAGACCTCTACTCGGCCGGGGAGCTGTTTTTT. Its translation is CASSVDLYSAGELFF. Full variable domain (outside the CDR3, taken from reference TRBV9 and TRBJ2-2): DSGVTQTPKHLITATGQRVTLRCSPRSGDLSVYWYQQSLDQGLQFLIQYYNGEERAKGNILERFSAQQFPDLHSELNLSSLELGDSALYFCASSVDLYSAGELFFGEGSRLTVL.

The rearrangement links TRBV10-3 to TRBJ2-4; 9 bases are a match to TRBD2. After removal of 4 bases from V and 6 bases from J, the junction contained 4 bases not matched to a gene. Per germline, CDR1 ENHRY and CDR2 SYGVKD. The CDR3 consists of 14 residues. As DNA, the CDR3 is TGTGCCATCAGTGTGGGACTAGCCTCAAACATTCAGTACTTC. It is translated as CAISVGLASNIQYF.

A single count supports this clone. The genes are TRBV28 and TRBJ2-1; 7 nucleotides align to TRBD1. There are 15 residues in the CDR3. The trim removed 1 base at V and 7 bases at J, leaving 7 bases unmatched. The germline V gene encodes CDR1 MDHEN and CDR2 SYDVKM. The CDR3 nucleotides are TGTGCCAGCAGTTTATTAACAGGGGCGGTAAATGAGCAGTTCTTC. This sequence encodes CASSLLTGAVNEQFF. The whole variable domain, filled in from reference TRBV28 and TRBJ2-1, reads DVKVTQSSRYLVKRTGEKVFLECVQDMDHENMFWYRQDPGLGLRLIYFSYDVKMKEKGDIPEGYSVSREKKERFSLILESASTNQTSMYLCASSLLTGAVNEQFFGPGTRLTVL.

The CDR3 region is CASSGGAVDTQYF. In DNA, the CDR3 is TGTGCCAGCAGCGGGGGGGCGGTCGATACGCAGTATTTT. The chain links TRBV11-2 to TRBJ2-3; possible D gene TRBD2, 7 bases. The CDR3 loop spans 13 amino acids. CDR1 is SGHAT and CDR2 is FQNNGV in the germline V gene. Trimming pared 5 bases from V and 6 bases from J, leaving 12 bases between.

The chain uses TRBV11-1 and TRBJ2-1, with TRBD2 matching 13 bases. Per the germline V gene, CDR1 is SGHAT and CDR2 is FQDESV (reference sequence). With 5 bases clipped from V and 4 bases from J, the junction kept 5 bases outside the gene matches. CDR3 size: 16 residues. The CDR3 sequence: CASSTSGGAGYNEQFF. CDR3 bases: TGTGCCAGCAGCACTAGCGGGGGGGCGGGTTACAATGAGCAGTTCTTC.

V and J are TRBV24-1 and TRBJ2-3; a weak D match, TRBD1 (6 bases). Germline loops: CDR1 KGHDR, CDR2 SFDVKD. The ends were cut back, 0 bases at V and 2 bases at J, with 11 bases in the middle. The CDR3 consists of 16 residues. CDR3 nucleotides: TGTGCCACCAGTGATTTGCAAAGGGGGATCACAGATACGCAGTATTTT. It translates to CATSDLQRGITDTQYF.

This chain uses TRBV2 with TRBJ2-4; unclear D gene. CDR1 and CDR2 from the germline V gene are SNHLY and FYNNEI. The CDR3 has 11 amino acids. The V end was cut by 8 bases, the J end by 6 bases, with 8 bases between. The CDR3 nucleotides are TGTGCCAGCGGGCCACTAAACATTCAGTACTTC. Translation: CASGPLNIQYF.

The CDR3 region is CASSLEQGYGYTF. The DNA of the CDR3 is TGTGCCAGCAGCTTGGAACAGGGCTATGGCTACACCTTC. The chain carries TRBV11-2 and TRBJ1-2; D possibly corresponds to TRBD1 (6 bases). CDR3 length: 13 amino acids. Germline-derived CDR1 and CDR2 are SGHAT and FQNNGV. With 3 bases removed from V and 4 bases from J, the gap between germline ends came to 9 bases.

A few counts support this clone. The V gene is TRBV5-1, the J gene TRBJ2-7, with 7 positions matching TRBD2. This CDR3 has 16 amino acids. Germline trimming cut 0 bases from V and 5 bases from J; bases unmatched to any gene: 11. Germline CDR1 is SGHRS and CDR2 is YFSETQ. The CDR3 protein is CASSLGGGSRANEQYF. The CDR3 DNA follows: TGCGCCAGCAGCTTGGGGGGCGGGAGCAGAGCGAACGAGCAGTACTTC.

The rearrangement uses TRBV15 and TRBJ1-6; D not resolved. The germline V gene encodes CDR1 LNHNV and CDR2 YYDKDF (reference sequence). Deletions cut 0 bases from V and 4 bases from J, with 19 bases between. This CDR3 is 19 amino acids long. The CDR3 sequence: CATSRDLGGGNGYNSPLHF. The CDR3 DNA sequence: TGTGCCACCAGCAGAGATCTCGGCGGAGGGAATGGTTATAATTCACCCCTCCACTTT.

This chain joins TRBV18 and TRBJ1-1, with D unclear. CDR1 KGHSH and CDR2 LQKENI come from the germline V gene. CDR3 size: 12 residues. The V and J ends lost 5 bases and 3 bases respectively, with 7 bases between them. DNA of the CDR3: TGTGCCAGCTCATTGAGGGACACTGAAGCTTTCTTT. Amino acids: CASSLRDTEAFF.

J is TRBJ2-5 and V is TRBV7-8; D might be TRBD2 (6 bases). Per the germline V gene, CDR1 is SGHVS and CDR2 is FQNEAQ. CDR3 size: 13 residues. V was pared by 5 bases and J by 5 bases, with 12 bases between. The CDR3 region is CASSTGLDETQYF. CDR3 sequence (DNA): TGTGCCAGCAGCACGGGACTTGACGAGACCCAGTACTTC.

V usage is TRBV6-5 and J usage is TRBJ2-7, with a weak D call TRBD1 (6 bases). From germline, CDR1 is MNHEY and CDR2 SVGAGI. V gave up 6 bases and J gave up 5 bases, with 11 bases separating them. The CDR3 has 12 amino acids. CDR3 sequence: CASSPRDNEQYF. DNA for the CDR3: TGTGCCAGCAGCCCCAGGGACAACGAGCAGTACTTC.

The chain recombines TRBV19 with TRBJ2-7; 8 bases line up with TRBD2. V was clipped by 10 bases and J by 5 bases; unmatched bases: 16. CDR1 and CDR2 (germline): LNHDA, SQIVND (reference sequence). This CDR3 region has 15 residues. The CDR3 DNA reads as TGTGCCACCTCTCCTCCGGGGCGGGGGGTCCACGAGCAGTACTTC. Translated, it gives CATSPPGRGVHEQYF.

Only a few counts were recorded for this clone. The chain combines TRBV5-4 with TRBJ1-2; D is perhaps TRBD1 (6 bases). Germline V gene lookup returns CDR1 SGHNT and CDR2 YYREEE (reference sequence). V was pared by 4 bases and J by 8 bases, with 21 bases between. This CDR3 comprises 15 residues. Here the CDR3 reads CASSPWTVPGRGYTF. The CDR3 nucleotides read TGTGCCAGCAGCCCTTGGACAGTCCCGGGGCGAGGCTACACCTTC.

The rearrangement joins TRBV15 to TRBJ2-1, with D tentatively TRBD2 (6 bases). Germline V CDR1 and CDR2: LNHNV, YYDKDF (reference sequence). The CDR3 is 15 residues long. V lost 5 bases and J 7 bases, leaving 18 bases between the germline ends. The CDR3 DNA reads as TGTGCCACCAGCTCTCGGGGAGGTTCTAAAAATGAGCAGTTCTTC. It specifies CATSSRGGSKNEQFF.

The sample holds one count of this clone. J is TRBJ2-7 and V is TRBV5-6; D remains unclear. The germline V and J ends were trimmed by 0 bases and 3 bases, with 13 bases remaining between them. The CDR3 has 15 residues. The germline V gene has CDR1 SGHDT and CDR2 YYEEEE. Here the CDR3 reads CASSLVSSSDYEQYF. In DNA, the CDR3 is TGTGCCAGCAGCTTGGTTAGCAGCTCCGACTACGAGCAGTACTTC.

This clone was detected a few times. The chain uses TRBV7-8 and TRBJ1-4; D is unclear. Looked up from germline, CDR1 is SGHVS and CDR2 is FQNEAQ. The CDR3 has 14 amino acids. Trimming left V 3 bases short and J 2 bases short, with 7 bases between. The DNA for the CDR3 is TGTGCCAGCAGCTTGTTGAGGACTAATGAAAAACTGTTTTTT. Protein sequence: CASSLLRTNEKLFF.

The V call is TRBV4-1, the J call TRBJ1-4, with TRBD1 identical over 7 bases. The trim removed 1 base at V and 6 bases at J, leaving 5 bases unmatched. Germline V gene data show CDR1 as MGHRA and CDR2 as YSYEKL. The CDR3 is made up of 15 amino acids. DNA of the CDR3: TGCGCCAGCAGCCAAGTTGGGCAGGGGGATGAAAAACTGTTTTTT. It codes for CASSQVGQGDEKLFF.

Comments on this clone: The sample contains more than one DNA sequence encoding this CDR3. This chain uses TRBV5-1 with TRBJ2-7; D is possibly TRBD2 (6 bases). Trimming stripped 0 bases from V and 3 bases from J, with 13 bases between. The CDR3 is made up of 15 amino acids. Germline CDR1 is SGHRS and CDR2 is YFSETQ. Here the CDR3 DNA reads TGCGCCAGCAGCTTGGCAGGAGGGTCAAGCTACGAGCAGTACTTC. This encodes CASSLAGGSSYEQYF.

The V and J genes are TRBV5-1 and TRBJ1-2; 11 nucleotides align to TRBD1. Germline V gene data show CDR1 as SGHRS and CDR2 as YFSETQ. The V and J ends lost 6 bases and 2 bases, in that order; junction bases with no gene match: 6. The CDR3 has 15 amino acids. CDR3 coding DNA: TGCGCCAGCACTGAAAGGACAGGGGGCAACTATGGCTACACCTTC. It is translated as CASTERTGGNYGYTF.